This T cell receptor beta chain originates from a study of T cell repertoires in cytomegalovirus infection (dated by TCRdb to between 2017 and 2020). In the study overall: Because public TCR beta signatures pointed to carriage of CMV infection together with the matching HLA type, the HLA type of each donor mattered for the analysis.

This clonotype occurred many times. Its antigen is currently not known. Base qualities are missing; no much larger clone stands one base away. What the study reported, not specific to this receptor: In both this cohort and an independent roughly 330-donor cohort, the cumulative frequency of public TCR beta family members distinguished carriers of CMV infection plus the relevant HLA type. The ex vivo response was dominated by HLA-C-restricted CMV-specific TCR beta clonotypes, and the single most frequent clonotype in two of eight donors was supplied by these HLA-C-restricted clonotypes.

Sequenced on an Illumina HiSeq 1500. TCRdb reanalyzed the raw reads on its own, using fastp at Q25 for trimming and MiXCR for clone calling, and kept in-frame beta chains. Each entry merges the rows of one CDR3 protein and shows their most common DNA and genes. The sample has about 120,000 distinct CDR3 sequences on record, about 9.5% of them singletons. The ten top clones hold around 29% of the sample. V loses 3 bases at its end and J loses 0 bases; junction bases beyond the gene matches: 6. The CDR3 contains 16 residues, cysteine and phenylalanine counted. Only the CDR3 DNA is retained, 48 bases long and in frame from the first base. The CDR1 and CDR2 encoded by the germline V gene are SGHDT and YYEEEE.

Sequenced material: PBMCs, sequenced either directly or after in vitro stimulation (not recorded which). This receptor was obtained from a human donor in good health (CMV status not recorded). Some clones in this sample may be carry-over from other donors' samples. The rearranged chain carries TRBV5-6 and TRBJ1-3, and 7 bases in between align with TRBD1. The CDR3 reads as follows: CASSWGGTVSGNTIYF. The nucleotide sequence reads as follows: TGTGCCAGCAGCTGGGGGGGGACAGTCTCTGGAAACACCATATATTTT.